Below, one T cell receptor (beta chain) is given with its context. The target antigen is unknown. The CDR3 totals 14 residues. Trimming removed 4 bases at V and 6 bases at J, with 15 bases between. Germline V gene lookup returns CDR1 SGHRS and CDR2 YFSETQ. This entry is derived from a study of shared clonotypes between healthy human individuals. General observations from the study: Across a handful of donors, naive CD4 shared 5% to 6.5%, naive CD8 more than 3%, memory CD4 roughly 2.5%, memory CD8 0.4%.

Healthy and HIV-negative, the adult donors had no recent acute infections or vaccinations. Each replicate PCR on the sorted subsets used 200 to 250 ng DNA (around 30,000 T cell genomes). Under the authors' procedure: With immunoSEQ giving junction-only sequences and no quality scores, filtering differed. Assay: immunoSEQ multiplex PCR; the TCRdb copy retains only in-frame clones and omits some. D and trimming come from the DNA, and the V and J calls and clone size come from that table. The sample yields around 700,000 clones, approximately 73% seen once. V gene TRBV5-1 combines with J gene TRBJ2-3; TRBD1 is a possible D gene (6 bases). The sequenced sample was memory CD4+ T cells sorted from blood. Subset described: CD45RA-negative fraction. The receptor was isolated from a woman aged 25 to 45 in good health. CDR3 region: CASSLGTYGDTQYF. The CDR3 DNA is TGCGCCAGCAGCCTAGGGACATATGGGGATACGCAGTATTTT.